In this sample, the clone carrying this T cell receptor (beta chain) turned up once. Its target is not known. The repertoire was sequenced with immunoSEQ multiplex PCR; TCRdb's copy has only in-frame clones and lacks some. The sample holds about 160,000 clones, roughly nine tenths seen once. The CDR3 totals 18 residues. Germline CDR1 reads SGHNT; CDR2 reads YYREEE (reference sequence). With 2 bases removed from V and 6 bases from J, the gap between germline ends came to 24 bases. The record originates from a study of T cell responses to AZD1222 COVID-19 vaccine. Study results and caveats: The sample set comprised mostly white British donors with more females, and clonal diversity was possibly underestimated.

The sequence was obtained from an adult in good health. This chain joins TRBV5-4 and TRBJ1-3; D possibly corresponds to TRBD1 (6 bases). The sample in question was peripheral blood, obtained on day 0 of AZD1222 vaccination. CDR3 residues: CASSFLAGAGVLVNTIYF. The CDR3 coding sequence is TGTGCCAGCAGCTTCCTAGCCGGGGCAGGGGTCTTGGTAAACACCATATATTTT. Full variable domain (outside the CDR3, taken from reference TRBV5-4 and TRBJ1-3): ETGVTQSPTHLIKTRGQQVTLRCSSQSGHNTVSWYQQALGQGPQFIFQYYREEENGRGNFPPRFSGLQFPNYSSELNVNALELDDSALYLCASSFLAGAGVLVNTIYFGEGSWLTVV.